This record covers a single T cell receptor (beta chain). This clonotype was counted only a few times. This receptor's antigen is unknown. It has no much larger one-base neighbor in the sample; base qualities were not kept. The 39 donors, aged about 6 to 100 years, were systemically healthy Caucasian individuals from Russia. Approximately 9.7 milliliters of peripheral blood were drawn from each donor into EDTA-treated Vacutainer tubes. PBMCs were isolated by Ficoll-Paque density-gradient centrifugation, with at least 6.5 million obtained per sample. Trizol reagent was used to extract total RNA from the PBMCs, yielding at least 6 micrograms per sample. The percentages of naive CD45RAhigh/CD27high T cells were determined by flow cytometry on a PBMC aliquot from every donor. The data are from a study of blood T cells in healthy people across ages (dated by TCRdb to between 2014 and 2017). Background on the whole study: In model experiments, template switching captured about one uniquely barcoded TCR beta cDNA molecule for every two T cells. The study measured age-related changes in TCR beta repertoire diversity using deep sequencing normalized with unique cDNA molecular identifiers. Donors were grouped into four age groups: young (average approximately 15 years), middle-aged (roughly 40), aged (62) and long-lived (approximately 82). To avoid experimental bias, donors of different ages were randomly spread across the sequencing lanes. The study analyzed two additional independent replicas of 1 million unique cDNA reads from the same blood draw for two donors, one aged 18 to 30 and one aged 80 or older. Results the study describes overall, beyond this receptor: A strong correlation was found between observed TCR beta diversity and the percentage of naive T cells measured by flow cytometry. Observed TCR beta diversity per million T cells fell roughly linearly with age, and a significant reduction was already apparent by age roughly 40. Because the CMV infection status of the donors was unknown, age-related changes in expanded clonotypes may potentially have been confounded. Since profiling was done on bulk unsorted PBMCs, naive and antigen-experienced compartments could not be conclusively compared. Estimates of total diversity from one million sequenced T cells were regarded as lower bounds and underestimates. The long-lived group showed more naive CD4+ T cells, fewer expanded clones and increased TCR diversity than the aged group, suggesting age selection.

The CDR3 starts with the cysteine, ends with the phenylalanine, and has 11 residues. The DNA shown is the 33-base CDR3, in frame from base 1. V loses 5 bases at its end and J loses 6 bases; junction bases beyond the gene matches: 4. For CDR1 and CDR2, the germline V gene lists SQVTM and ANQGSEA. Library prep was done by 5' RACE. The run used an Illumina HiSeq 2500. A second about 7 to 11 cycle PCR used a sample-barcoded 5' primer and a J-beta primer mix. A template-switch 5' adaptor carrying 12 random nucleotides introduced a unique molecular identifier onto each TCR beta cDNA molecule. Each sample yielded at least 2.5 million CDR3-containing paired-end reads. All of the RNA was converted into first-strand cDNA using the Mint cDNA synthesis kit, with a TRBC-specific oligonucleotide serving as the primer. After uracil-DNA glycosylase treatment, a first 18-cycle PCR used universal primers M1SS and BC2_uni_R on all cDNA. The study's processing was this. Normalization of each sample was performed by random selection of 1 million high-quality reads, each carrying a distinct molecular identifier. Reads with shared molecular identifiers were discarded instead of being binned into consensus sequences. MiTCR, set to a Q25 quality threshold and the strictest error-elimination algorithm, was used for CDR3 identification, clonotype clustering and error correction. A nonparametric unseen species model using Euler transformation provided a lower-bound estimate of total TCR beta diversity. Using fastp trimming at Q25 and MiXCR clonotype assembly, TCRdb reanalyzed the public sequencing data and kept in-frame beta chains. Entries are consolidated by CDR3 protein sequence, retaining the most common genes and DNA. TCRdb, not the authors, supplied the V and J calls. The table for this sample lists roughly 930,000 distinct CDR3 sequences; approximately 49% of them were counted only once. Roughly an eighth of the sample rests with the top ten.

The origin of this receptor is a man aged 25-45 years in good health. The sequence joins TRBV29-1 to TRBJ2-7; TRBD2 agrees with 7 junctional bases. The sequencing sample was made of blood. The DNA sequence is as follows: TGCAGCGTTCTCGGGGGGACCGAGCAGTACTTC. Its translation reads: CSVLGGTEQYF.